This note documents a single TCR beta chain sequence. The antigen is not known. Expressed TCRB transcripts were sequenced, since all the RNA that had been isolated was reverse transcribed. Samples of naive, central memory and regulatory T cells yielded a mean of approximately 3.9 million reads. The table came from immunoSEQ multiplex PCR; TCRdb's copy has only in-frame clones and leaves some out. The sample includes 250,000 to 350,000 clones, 14% of them seen just once. This entry is derived from a study of beta chain features in type 1 diabetes. Findings of the study overall: Among all four CD4+ subsets, Type 1 diabetes patients had TCRB CDR3s that were moderately but significantly shorter. The study found that naive, central memory and Treg TCRB repertoires appeared more similar in patients than in healthy donors. The study found fewer insertions and more deletions at VDJ junctions in type 1 diabetes patients.

Populations isolated by sorting all had purity greater than 95%. Material for sequencing was naive CD4+ T cells from blood. The receptor's source is a man aged 25 to 40 with type 1 diabetes.

For the CDR3, the DNA is TGTGCCAGCAGTGAAGCGCAATTTAGCCCGAGAGGAGATACGCAGTATTTT. As protein: CASSEAQFSPRGDTQYF. The rearrangement joins TRBV2 to TRBJ2-3; no clear D. Germline V lookup: CDR1 SNHLY, CDR2 FYNNEI. Trimming took off 0 bases at V and 5 bases at J, with 18 bases between the two ends. There are 17 residues in the CDR3.